This T cell receptor (beta chain) was captured in a study of T cells expressing NK-cell markers. About the study: It was from sorted CD3+CD56+NKG2C+, CD3+CD56+NKG2C- and CD3+CD56-NKG2C+ T cells that TCR beta repertoires came. Study-wide results and caveats: CD8+ T cells in over 5 donors included dominant NKG2C+ clonotypes at about 1.0-7.0%. Researchers report these clonotypes also headed the CD3+CD56-NKG2C+ fraction in four donors.

TCRdb derives one entry per CDR3 protein from the 5' RACE reads, leaving out DNA. This repertoire includes a few hundred thousand distinct CDR3 sequences. Regarding this clonotype: The antigen is undetermined.

Germline CDR1 is DFQATT and CDR2 is SNEGSKA (reference sequence). This CDR3 spans 14 amino acids. Sequenced sample: blood T cells: a sorted CD56 or NKG2C T cell subset, CD4+ or CD8+ T cells, or bulk PBMC T cells (not recorded which). The source of this sequence is a man aged 18 to 69 in good health. This chain connects TRBV20-1 to TRBJ2-1; TCRdb's D call, TRBD2, is unchecked because there is no DNA. The CDR3 is CSAPGGLAGDEQFF.